One TCR beta chain is described in this entry. What it binds is not known. Per germline, CDR1 SGHTA and CDR2 FQGNSA. Trimming left V 2 bases short and J 3 bases short, with 8 bases between. There are 14 residues in the CDR3. Clones were read by immunoSEQ multiplex PCR, and TCRdb kept only the in-frame ones, dropping some. The table includes around 90,000 clones, 80% to 90% detected once. This sample stems from a study of OX40 agonist ivuxolimab in advanced cancers. Study-wide results and limits: Expanded peripheral T cells had an undetermined antigen specificity. Clonal expansion was seen in CD4+ and CD8+ blood T cells by week 6 at 0.1 to 3.0 mg/kg.

The sequence derives from an adult with an advanced solid tumor such as melanoma, head and neck, liver or kidney cancer. The chain links TRBV7-2 to TRBJ1-3, with D unresolved. The specimen comprised CD4+ or CD8+ T cells sorted from blood, sampled in a trial of the OX40 agonist ivuxolimab. This CDR3 is CASSLKGFGNTIYF. CDR3 nucleotides: TGTGCCAGCAGCTTAAAAGGCTTTGGAAACACCATATATTTT.